Listed below are T cell receptor beta chains from one sample, sequenced in a study of blood T cells in healthy people across ages. Each CDR3 protein gets one entry after TCRdb re-called the 5' RACE reads with MiXCR. In the table there are approximately 780,000 distinct CDR3 sequences, about a quarter of which are singletons. A further study also used this sample, focusing on T cells of mothers and their children.

Material: blood. These receptors were obtained from a boy aged 5-17 years in good health. Each CDR3 is given with its conserved first and last residue. D genes are given only for firm matches.

v_gene: TRBV12-3/TRBV12-4; j_gene: TRBJ2-5; d_gene: .; CDR3aa: CASSPGVETQYF
v_gene: TRBV4-1; j_gene: TRBJ2-3; d_gene: .; CDR3aa: CASSQVPQDTDTQYF
v_gene: TRBV6-6; j_gene: TRBJ2-7; d_gene: .; CDR3aa: CASSSWTSSYEQYF
v_gene: TRBV10-2; j_gene: TRBJ2-5; d_gene: .; CDR3aa: CASSESNIQETQYF
v_gene: TRBV20-1; j_gene: .; d_gene: .; CDR3aa: CSAMPYNEQFF
v_gene: TRBV6-2/TRBV6-3; j_gene: TRBJ2-1; d_gene: .; CDR3aa: CASSYSRTSGTRNEQFF
v_gene: TRBV3-1; j_gene: .; d_gene: .; CDR3aa: CASSQDGSSWGYEQYF
v_gene: TRBV4-1; j_gene: TRBJ2-7; d_gene: TRBD2; CDR3aa: CASSQVSGGNYEQYF
v_gene: TRBV13; j_gene: TRBJ1-1; d_gene: TRBD1; CDR3aa: CASSSGGTVNTEAFF
v_gene: TRBV27; j_gene: TRBJ2-7; d_gene: .; CDR3aa: CASRPTGNPYEQYF
v_gene: TRBV12-3/TRBV12-4; j_gene: TRBJ1-2; d_gene: .; CDR3aa: CASSLRDSSPGYTF
v_gene: TRBV29-1; j_gene: .; d_gene: .; CDR3aa: CSVLTGDEQFF
v_gene: TRBV3-1; j_gene: TRBJ1-4; d_gene: .; CDR3aa: CASSHGREKLFF
v_gene: TRBV10-3; j_gene: TRBJ2-5; d_gene: TRBD2; CDR3aa: CAITERGGREETQYF
v_gene: TRBV6-6; j_gene: .; d_gene: TRBD2; CDR3aa: CASSTGTSAHNEQFF
v_gene: TRBV15; j_gene: TRBJ2-5; d_gene: .; CDR3aa: CATAMDGTHQETQYF
v_gene: TRBV11-3; j_gene: TRBJ2-1; d_gene: TRBD2; CDR3aa: CASSLGASGSYNEQFF
v_gene: TRBV28; j_gene: TRBJ1-4; d_gene: TRBD1; CDR3aa: CASSHGQGASDNEKLFF
v_gene: TRBV3-1; j_gene: TRBJ2-5; d_gene: TRBD2; CDR3aa: CASSFRLPGLAETQYF
v_gene: TRBV6-1; j_gene: TRBJ2-7; d_gene: TRBD1; CDR3aa: CASSAWDRTSYEQYF
v_gene: TRBV5-1; j_gene: TRBJ2-3; d_gene: .; CDR3aa: CASRTGVDTQYF
v_gene: TRBV6-6; j_gene: TRBJ2-5; d_gene: .; CDR3aa: CASSYGWVSGEQYF
v_gene: TRBV25-1; j_gene: .; d_gene: .; CDR3aa: CASSVDTYEQYF
v_gene: TRBV21-1; j_gene: TRBJ2-2; d_gene: .; CDR3aa: CASSNRARIQANTGELFF
v_gene: TRBV29-1; j_gene: .; d_gene: .; CDR3aa: CSVEGGLWTGSSYEQYF
v_gene: TRBV29-1; j_gene: TRBJ2-7; d_gene: .; CDR3aa: CSVEDSADYEQYF
v_gene: TRBV7-3; j_gene: TRBJ1-1; d_gene: .; CDR3aa: CASSLTQQNTEAFF